These 29 T cell receptor beta chains came from one sample sequenced in a study of low-dose radiotherapy and immunotherapy resistance in tumors. TRAV- and TRBV-specific primers were used for first-strand cDNA, which covered alpha and beta chains. Both a constant-region primer and a V-primer adapter served to amplify TCRs across approximately 19 PCR cycles. Using its own MiXCR run on the reads, TCRdb lists one record per CDR3 protein. The sample records fewer than 110,000 distinct CDR3 sequences, around 20% being singletons. Time point indicated: after trial treatment. Treatment described: LDRT plus nivolumab, ipilimumab, low-dose cyclophosphamide and aspirin (RACIN trial). The sample was PBMCs, taken after low-dose radiotherapy plus immunotherapy. These TCRs come from a male donor with prostate cancer.

This clonotype was picked up many times. The chain employs TRBV20-1 and TRBJ2-3; no clear D. This CDR3 has 13 residues. V lost 0 bases, J lost 2 bases, and 6 bases lay in between. CDR1 and CDR2 from the germline V gene are DFQATT and SNEGSKA (reference sequence). The CDR3 here is CSARDGNTDTQYF. CDR3 bases: TGCAGTGCTAGAGACGGAAACACAGATACGCAGTATTTT.

This clonotype has at least ten counts. This chain joins TRBV20-1 and TRBJ2-7, with TRBD2 matching 8 bases. Germline CDR1 is DFQATT and CDR2 is SNEGSKA (reference sequence). V dropped 4 bases and J dropped 5; count of bases not matched to a gene: 13. The length of the CDR3 is 15 residues. The CDR3 region has the DNA TGCAGTGCTACCCTCCCGGGGGGGGGGCTGGACGAGCAGTACTTC. Translation gives CSATLPGGGLDEQYF.

This clonotype was seen more than once but under ten times. This chain joins TRBV14 and TRBJ2-2; D is perhaps TRBD2 (6 bases). V was cut by 1 base and J by 0 bases, with 12 bases left in between. The germline V gene has CDR1 SGHDN and CDR2 FVKESK. The CDR3 contains 17 residues. The CDR3 reads CASSQVPWGANTGELFF. CDR3 in DNA: TGTGCCAGCAGCCAAGTACCTTGGGGGGCGAACACCGGGGAGCTGTTTTTT.

This clonotype was detected ten times or more. The chain has TRBV13 and TRBJ2-2; weak D call: TRBD2 (6 bases). The CDR3 totals 15 residues. CDR1 is PRHDT and CDR2 is FYEKMQ in the germline V gene (reference sequence). V gave up 5 bases and J gave up 4 bases, with 14 bases separating them. Here the CDR3 reads CASSAIGGTTGELFF. The CDR3 coding sequence is TGTGCCAGCAGCGCTATCGGGGGTACCACCGGGGAGCTGTTTTTT.

This clonotype was counted at least ten times. The germline gene is not matched at one end of the junction; a read error may be the cause. The chain employs TRBV3-1 and TRBJ2-1; D unclear. The CDR3 sequence is 13 residues long. The germline CDR1 and CDR2 sequences are LGHDT and YNNKEL (reference sequence). CDR3 protein: CASSHLRAPVGVF. CDR3 bases: TGTGCCAGCAGCCACCTACGGGCCCCAGTAGGTGTCTTC.

This clonotype was observed at least ten times. J is TRBJ1-1 and V is TRBV7-2; D ambiguous. The length of the CDR3 is 9 residues. Trimming took off 5 bases at V and 8 bases at J, with 3 bases between the two ends. Germline CDR1 SGHTA, CDR2 FQGNSA. The DNA for the CDR3 is TGTGCCAGCAGCCCCGAAGCTTTCTTT. It specifies CASSPEAFF.

This clonotype was observed many times. The J gene is TRBJ1-4, the V gene TRBV12-3 or TRBV12-4; D perhaps matches TRBD1 (5 bases). CDR3 length: 13 amino acids. V lost 5 bases to trimming and J lost 4 bases, with 8 bases between them. The CDR3 sequence is CASSPDNNEKLFF. The CDR3 DNA is TGTGCCAGCAGTCCGGACAATAATGAAAAACTGTTTTTT.

This clonotype was detected many times. V and J are TRBV16 and TRBJ2-1; 7 positions agree with TRBD2. J was trimmed by 2 bases and V by 2 bases; bases with no gene match: 6. The CDR3 consists of 16 residues. CDR1 and CDR2 from the germline V gene are KGHSY and FQNENV. The CDR3 nucleotides are TGTGCCAGCAGCCAAGGCATGGCGGGGGCCTACAATGAGCAGTTCTTC. Protein sequence: CASSQGMAGAYNEQFF.

The sample holds many counts of this clonotype. This rearrangement joins TRBV4-1 to TRBJ2-5, with 9 positions matching TRBD2. CDR3 length equals 15 residues. Germline trimming cut 1 base from V and 2 bases from J; bases unmatched to any gene: 2. Germline loops: CDR1 MGHRA, CDR2 YSYEKL. CDR3 residues: CASSQVAGAQETQYF. CDR3 DNA: TGCGCCAGCAGCCAAGTAGCGGGAGCACAAGAGACCCAGTACTTC.

This clonotype came up many times. The gene calls are TRBV12-5 and TRBJ2-3, with unresolved D. The V gene lost 4 bases and the J gene lost 9 bases, with 14 bases spanning the gap. CDR1 and CDR2 from the germline V gene are LGHNT and FRNRAP. The CDR3 loop spans 13 amino acids. CDR3 residues: CASGSPGPGTQYF. The CDR3 bases are TGTGCTAGTGGTTCCCCAGGCCCCGGAACGCAGTATTTT. The full variable domain, rest sourced from reference TRBV12-5 and TRBJ2-3, is DARVTQTPRHKVTEMGQEVTMRCQPILGHNTVFWYRQTMMQGLELLAYFRNRAPLDDSGMPKDRFSAEMPDATLATLKIQPSEPRDSAVYFCASGSPGPGTQYFGPGTRLTVL.

This clonotype has at least ten counts. The chain recombines TRBV20-1 with TRBJ2-5, with 9 positions matching TRBD2. V was clipped by 7 bases and J by 4 bases; unmatched bases: 1. The CDR3 consists of 11 residues. Germline CDR1 and CDR2: DFQATT and SNEGSKA (reference sequence). The CDR3 is CSGSGGETQYF. CDR3 DNA: TGCAGTGGTAGCGGGGGAGAGACCCAGTACTTC.

This clonotype came up a few times. The chain couples TRBV7-2 to TRBJ2-7; tentatively, D is TRBD2 (5 bases). This CDR3 has 15 residues. CDR1 is SGHTA, CDR2 FQGNSA, per germline. Between the trimmed V and J ends, which lost 6 bases and 3 bases, there was a span of 18 bases. CDR3 coding DNA: TGTGCCAGCAGTTTTAGCGCAAACGGTAACTACGAGCAGTACTTC. The encoded protein is CASSFSANGNYEQYF.

This clonotype has at least ten counts. The V call is TRBV10-2, the J call TRBJ2-1, with TRBD2 matching 15 bases. With V trimmed by 6 bases and J by 8 bases, 5 bases remained unmatched. The germline gives CDR1 WSHSY, CDR2 SAAADI. CDR3 size: 15 residues. As DNA, the CDR3 is TGCGCCAGCAGGAGGACTAGCGGGGGGGCCTATGAGCAGTTCTTC. The encoded protein is CASRRTSGGAYEQFF.

In its sample, this clonotype was seen many times. The chain uses TRBV7-9 and TRBJ1-5, with a weak D call TRBD1 (5 bases). Germline V CDR1 and CDR2: SEHNR, FQNEAQ (reference sequence). V was pared by 3 bases and J by 2 bases, with 11 bases between. This CDR3 has 15 amino acids. CDR3 nucleotides: TGTGCCAGCAGCTTTCAGGGTATCGGCAATCAGCCCCAGCATTTT. This translates into CASSFQGIGNQPQHF.

This clonotype was detected ten times or more. The chain has TRBV11-2 and TRBJ1-1, with TRBD1 matching 9 bases. The CDR3 length is 15 residues. Germline V gene sequence: CDR1 SGHAT, CDR2 FQNNGV. The V segment lost 4 bases and the J segment 10 bases; nucleotides outside the gene matches: 13. This CDR3 is CASSSRTGARSGAFF. The CDR3 region has the DNA TGTGCCAGCAGCTCAAGGACAGGGGCCCGAAGTGGAGCTTTCTTT.

Many counts were recorded for this clonotype. The genes are TRBV7-8 and TRBJ2-5, with a tentative D call TRBD2 (7 bases). CDR3 length: 15 residues. Germline values: CDR1 SGHVS, CDR2 FQNEAQ. Trimming left V 6 bases short and J 5 bases short, with 19 bases between. The CDR3 here is CASSLRGRMLETQYF. CDR3 coding DNA: TGTGCCAGCAGTCTGCGGGGGCGGATGCTGGAGACCCAGTACTTC. Supplemented by reference TRBV7-8 and TRBJ2-5, the full variable domain reads GAGVSQSPRYKVAKRGQDVALRCDPISGHVSLFWYQQALGQGPEFLTYFQNEAQLDKSGLPSDRFFAERPEGSVSTLKIQRTQQEDSAVYLCASSLRGRMLETQYFGPGTRLLVL.

The V and J genes are TRBV7-9 and TRBJ2-2; no clear D gene. The CDR3 contains 13 residues. CDR1 SEHNR and CDR2 FQNEAQ come from the germline V gene (reference sequence). Trimming shortened V by 2 bases and J by 3 bases, and 4 bases separated the two germline ends. Here the CDR3 reads CASSLIYTGELFF. The CDR3 DNA reads as TGTGCCAGCAGCTTAATCTACACCGGGGAGCTGTTTTTT.

This clonotype was counted at least ten times. The chain couples TRBV3-1 to TRBJ1-2; D remains unclear. The CDR3 is made up of 15 amino acids. Trimming removed 1 base from V and 3 bases from J, with 12 bases in between. Germline values: CDR1 LGHDT, CDR2 YNNKEL (reference sequence). CDR3 nucleotides: TGTGCCAGCAGCCAAGCCCCGAGCGGGGACTATGGCTACACCTTC. Translating it yields CASSQAPSGDYGYTF.

The chain recombines TRBV7-2 with TRBJ2-3; TRBD2 aligns across 10 bases. The junction had 3 bases not matched to a gene; V was cut back by 2 bases and J by 4 bases. The CDR3 totals 15 residues. The germline gives CDR1 SGHTA, CDR2 FQGNSA. The CDR3, as DNA: TGTGCCAGCAGCTTAACTAGCGGGGCATCAGATACGCAGTATTTT. Translated, it gives CASSLTSGASDTQYF. Supplemented by reference TRBV7-2 and TRBJ2-3, the full variable domain reads GAGVSQSPSNKVTEKGKDVELRCDPISGHTALYWYRQSLGQGLEFLIYFQGNSAPDKSGLPSDRFSAERTGGSVSTLTIQRTQQEDSAVYLCASSLTSGASDTQYFGPGTRLTVL.

In its sample, this clonotype was seen many times. V and J are TRBV6-2 or TRBV6-3 and TRBJ2-1, with no clear D. Germline loops: CDR1 MNHEY, CDR2 SVGEGT. This CDR3 spans 15 amino acids. V gave up 5 bases and J gave up 4 bases, with 15 bases separating them. The CDR3 DNA is TGTGCCAGCAGTGGGCAGGTGCCAGCATACAATGAGCAGTTCTTC. Amino acids: CASSGQVPAYNEQFF.

The table lists this clonotype with many counts. The chain employs TRBV19 and TRBJ2-2; 10 bases are a match to TRBD1. This CDR3 has 14 amino acids. With V trimmed by 7 bases and J by 6 bases, 5 bases remained unmatched. Germline loops: CDR1 LNHDA, CDR2 SQIVND (reference sequence). CDR3 DNA: TGTGCCAGTAAGGGGACAGGGGTCCCCGGGGAGCTGTTTTTT. Amino acids: CASKGTGVPGELFF. Based on the CDR3 plus reference TRBV19 and TRBJ2-2, the full variable domain is DGGITQSPKYLFRKEGQNVTLSCEQNLNHDAMYWYRQDPGQGLRLIYYSQIVNDFQKGDIAEGYSVSREKKESFPLTVTSAQKNPTAFYLCASKGTGVPGELFFGEGSRLTVL.

This clonotype appeared many times. The chain joins TRBV29-1 to TRBJ2-5, with no clear D. V was shortened by 4 bases and J by 1 base, with 7 bases between the two germline ends. The CDR3 covers 12 residues. Germline lookup yields CDR1 SQVTM and CDR2 ANQGSEA. Written as DNA, the CDR3 is TGCAGCGTTGGGGCAGCCCAAGAGACCCAGTACTTC. It yields the protein CSVGAAQETQYF.

V gene TRBV6-2 or TRBV6-3 combines with J gene TRBJ2-1; no firm D call. The V end was cut by 2 bases, the J end by 6 bases, with 17 bases between. Germline V CDR1 and CDR2: MNHEY, SVGEGT. This CDR3 contains 16 residues. CDR3: CASSYQSVPDGNEQFF. Here the CDR3 DNA reads TGTGCCAGCAGTTACCAGTCGGTCCCAGACGGCAATGAGCAGTTCTTC.

This clonotype was observed at least ten times. The gene calls are TRBV29-1 and TRBJ2-5, with D perhaps being TRBD1 or TRBD2 (5 bases each). The CDR3 extends over 12 amino acids. Germline CDR1 reads SQVTM; CDR2 reads ANQGSEA. Trimming removed 3 bases at V and 4 bases at J, with 9 bases between. The CDR3 region is CSVDEGRETQYF. The CDR3 DNA reads as TGCAGCGTTGACGAGGGGCGAGAGACCCAGTACTTC.

This clonotype was recorded at least ten times. The chain uses TRBV15 and TRBJ1-6; D remains unclear. Trimming cost V 0 bases and J 13 bases, with 10 bases left between them. CDR1 is LNHNV, CDR2 YYDKDF, per germline (reference sequence). The CDR3 is made up of 13 amino acids. CDR3 bases: TGTGCCACCAGCAGAGAGGCACCAGAGCCCCTCCACTTT. This encodes CATSREAPEPLHF.

This chain joins TRBV2 and TRBJ2-7; TRBD1 matches 10 bases. Germline CDR1 SNHLY, CDR2 FYNNEI. With V trimmed by 11 bases and J by 1 base, 8 bases remained unmatched. The CDR3 length is 14 residues. The CDR3 coding sequence is TGTGCCGTCCTCCCGGACAGGGGGTCCTACGAGCAGTACTTC. It translates to CAVLPDRGSYEQYF.

Regarding this clonotype: A far larger clone is a single base away, which makes a read error likely. The J gene is TRBJ2-7, the V gene TRBV24-1; D remains ambiguous. In germline, CDR1 is KGHDR, CDR2 SFDVKD. The V end was cut by 3 bases, the J end by 7 bases, with 12 bases between. The CDR3 sequence is 13 residues long. Here the CDR3 reads CATSDGPSREQYF. The CDR3 region has the DNA TGTGCCACCAGTGATGGGCCTTCCCGTGAGCAGTACTTC.

This clonotype has a count of ten or more. V and J are TRBV19 and TRBJ2-1; TRBD1 might be the D (5 bases). V lost 3 bases and J lost 2, with 11 bases in between. This CDR3 contains 15 residues. Germline loops: CDR1 LNHDA, CDR2 SQIVND (reference sequence). CDR3 coding DNA: TGTGCCAGTAGTATCCAGGGTGACGCCTACAATGAGCAGTTCTTC. This encodes CASSIQGDAYNEQFF. Using reference TRBV19 and TRBJ2-1 for the parts outside the CDR3, the full variable domain is DGGITQSPKYLFRKEGQNVTLSCEQNLNHDAMYWYRQDPGQGLRLIYYSQIVNDFQKGDIAEGYSVSREKKESFPLTVTSAQKNPTAFYLCASSIQGDAYNEQFFGPGTRLTVL.

This clonotype was observed many times. The chain joins TRBV2 to TRBJ1-4; D may be TRBD1 (5 bases). In germline, CDR1 is SNHLY, CDR2 FYNNEI. The CDR3 is made up of 13 amino acids. V gave up 11 bases and J gave up 8 bases, with 18 bases separating them. This CDR3 is CAARAGVGEKLFF. The CDR3 bases are TGTGCCGCACGGGCGGGGGTCGGGGAAAAACTGTTTTTT.